Only a few counts were recorded for the clone carrying this TCR beta chain. Its antigen is as yet unknown. The J segment lost 0 bases and the V segment lost 7 bases, leaving 2 bases of the junction unmatched. Germline V CDR1 and CDR2: ENHRY, SYGVKD. The CDR3 sequence is 14 residues long. The data derive from a study of post-analysis software for immune sequencing data. Notes on the study in general: Five TRBV segments, including TRBV5-6, TRBV5-1 and TRBV20-1, were more frequent in patients than controls. People with multiple sclerosis had a significantly lower normalized Chao1 diversity than controls did.

Every TCR beta cDNA library bore unique molecular identifiers. The source material, roughly 0.9 to 11 million T cells, gave rise to 450,000 to 550,000 cDNA molecules. A single record per CDR3 protein comes from TCRdb applying MiXCR to the PCR reads. Among hundreds of thousands of distinct CDR3 sequences listed, 59% were seen once. V is TRBV10-3 and J is TRBJ2-1, with 8 bases identical to TRBD2. Sequenced: blood. This sequence was found in a girl under 10 years old with multiple sclerosis. The CDR3, as DNA: TGTGCCATCAAGCGGGAGAGCTCCTACAATGAGCAGTTCTTC. As protein: CAIKRESSYNEQFF.